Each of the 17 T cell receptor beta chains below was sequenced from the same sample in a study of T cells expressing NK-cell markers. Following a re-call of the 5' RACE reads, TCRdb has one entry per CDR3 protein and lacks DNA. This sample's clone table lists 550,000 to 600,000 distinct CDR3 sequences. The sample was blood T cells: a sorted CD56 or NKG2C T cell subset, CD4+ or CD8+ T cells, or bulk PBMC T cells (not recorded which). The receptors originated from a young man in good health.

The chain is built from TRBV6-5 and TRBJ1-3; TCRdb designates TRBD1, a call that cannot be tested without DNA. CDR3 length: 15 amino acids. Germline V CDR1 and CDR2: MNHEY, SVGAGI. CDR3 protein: CASSYAPGPRNTIYF.

The CDR3 sequence: CASSLDSPSQAGGQFF. The chain recombines TRBV5-1 with TRBJ2-1; TCRdb indicates TRBD2, and absent DNA this call remains unverified. CDR3 length equals 16 residues. Germline V gene sequence: CDR1 SGHRS, CDR2 YFSETQ.

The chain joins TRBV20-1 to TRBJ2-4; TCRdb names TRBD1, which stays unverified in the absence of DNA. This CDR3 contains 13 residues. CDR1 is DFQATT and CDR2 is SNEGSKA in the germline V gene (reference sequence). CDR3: CSVAQGGQNIQYF.

This chain's CDR3 is CASSQGFGSANEKLFF. V and J are TRBV4-2 and TRBJ1-4. Per germline, CDR1 LGHNA and CDR2 YNFKEQ. The CDR3 is made up of 16 amino acids.

CDR3 sequence: CASSGYYPGLAGETQYF. The V gene is TRBV5-6, the J gene TRBJ2-5; there is no DNA to check the TCRdb D call of TRBD2. The CDR3 consists of 17 residues. Per the germline V gene, CDR1 is SGHDT and CDR2 is YYEEEE. Using reference TRBV5-6 and TRBJ2-5 for the parts outside the CDR3, the full variable domain is DAGVTQSPTHLIKTRGQQVTLRCSPKSGHDTVSWYQQALGQGPQFIFQYYEEEERQRGNFPDRFSGHQFPNYSSELNVNALLLGDSALYLCASSGYYPGLAGETQYFGPGTRLLVL.

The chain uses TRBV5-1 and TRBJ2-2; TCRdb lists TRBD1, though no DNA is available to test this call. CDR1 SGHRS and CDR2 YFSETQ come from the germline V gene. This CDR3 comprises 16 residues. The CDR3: CASSLDRGWNAGELFF.

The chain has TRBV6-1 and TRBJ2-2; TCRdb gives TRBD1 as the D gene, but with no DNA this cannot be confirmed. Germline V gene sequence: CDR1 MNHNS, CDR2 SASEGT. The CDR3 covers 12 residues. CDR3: CASTPDTGELFF.

The CDR3 protein is CASSAPGQYNEQFF. V is TRBV9 and J is TRBJ2-1; the TRBD1 assignment by TCRdb is unverifiable without DNA. The CDR3 runs to 14 residues. Looked up from germline, CDR1 is SGDLS and CDR2 is YYNGEE.

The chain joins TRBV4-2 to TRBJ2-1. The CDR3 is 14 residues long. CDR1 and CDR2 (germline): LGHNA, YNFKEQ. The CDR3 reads CASTHPGSYNEQFF.

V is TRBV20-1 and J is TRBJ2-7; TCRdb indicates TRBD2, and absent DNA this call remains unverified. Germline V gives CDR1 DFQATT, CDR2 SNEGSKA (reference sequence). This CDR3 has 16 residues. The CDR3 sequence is CSASHLAGVGPYEQYF.

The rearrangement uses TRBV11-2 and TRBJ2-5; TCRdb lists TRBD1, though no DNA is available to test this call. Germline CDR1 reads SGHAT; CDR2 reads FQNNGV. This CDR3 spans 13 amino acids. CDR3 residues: CASSPMSGRTQYF.

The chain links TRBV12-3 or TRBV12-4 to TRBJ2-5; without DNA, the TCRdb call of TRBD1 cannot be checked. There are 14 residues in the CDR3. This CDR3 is CASSRKQGLETQYF.

Here the CDR3 reads CASSPTEGGEAFF. V usage is TRBV7-6 and J usage is TRBJ1-1. The germline V gene encodes CDR1 SGHVS and CDR2 FNYEAQ. CDR3 size: 13 residues.

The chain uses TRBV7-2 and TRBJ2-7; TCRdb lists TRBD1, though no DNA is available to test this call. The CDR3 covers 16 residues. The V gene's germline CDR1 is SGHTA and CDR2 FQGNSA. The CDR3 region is CASSLGRQRFDYEQYF.

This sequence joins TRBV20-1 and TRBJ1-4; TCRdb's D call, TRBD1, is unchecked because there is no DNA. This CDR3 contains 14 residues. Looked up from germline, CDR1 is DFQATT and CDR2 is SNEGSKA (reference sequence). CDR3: CSAPTGEGFEKLFF.

The CDR3 sequence is CASSLLFGYNEQFF. The V gene is TRBV7-9, the J gene TRBJ2-1. Germline CDR1 reads SEHNR; CDR2 reads FQNEAQ (reference sequence). The CDR3 is made up of 14 amino acids.

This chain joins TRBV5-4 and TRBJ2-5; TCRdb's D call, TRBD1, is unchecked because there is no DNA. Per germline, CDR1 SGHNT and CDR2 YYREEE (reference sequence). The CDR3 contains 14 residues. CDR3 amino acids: CASSLGGTERTQYF. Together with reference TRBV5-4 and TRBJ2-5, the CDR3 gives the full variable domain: ETGVTQSPTHLIKTRGQQVTLRCSSQSGHNTVSWYQQALGQGPQFIFQYYREEENGRGNFPPRFSGLQFPNYSSELNVNALELDDSALYLCASSLGGTERTQYFGPGTRLLVL.